Sequencing of this T cell receptor beta chain was carried out in a study of identical twins. Study-wide results and limits: Invariant cells of the MAIT and iNKT types might have partly distorted the zero-insertion analyses. Out-of-frame beta sequences exhibited a weaker degree of excess twin sharing.

TCRdb re-derived calls from the 5' RACE reads in MiXCR, one entry per CDR3 protein. The repertoire consists of roughly 540,000 distinct CDR3 sequences, with around 20% occurring once and the leading ten covering around 0.91%. CDR3 length equals 14 residues. J lost 3 bases, V lost 3 bases, and 6 bases had no gene match. The germline V gene encodes CDR1 SQVTM and CDR2 ANQGSEA. Regarding this clonotype: The antigen remains unidentified.

These sequences were also reported in another study, on T cells expressing NK-cell markers. This second study notes: The study drew TCR beta repertoires from sorted CD3+CD56+NKG2C+, CD3+CD56+NKG2C- and CD3+CD56-NKG2C+ T cells.

This chain joins TRBV29-1 and TRBJ2-5; 8 nucleotides align to TRBD2. The sequence came from a young woman in good health. Material: CD4+ T cells sorted from blood. This CDR3 reads CSVDPPGLEETQYF. The CDR3 DNA follows: TGCAGCGTTGATCCCCCGGGACTAGAAGAGACCCAGTACTTC. Complete variable domain (other parts from reference TRBV29-1 and TRBJ2-5): SAVISQKPSRDICQRGTSLTIQCQVDSQVTMMFWYRQQPGQSLTLIATANQGSEATYESGFVIDKFPISRPNLTFSTLTVSNMSPEDSSIYLCSVDPPGLEETQYFGPGTRLLVL.